The subject of this entry is one T cell receptor beta chain. This record comes from a study of blood T cell dynamics during melanoma immunotherapy. For the study at large: First-line therapy was either pembrolizumab or nivolumab with ipilimumab for metastatic melanoma.

Trimming took 0 bases from V and 6 from J, leaving 12 bases between them. Germline V gene lookup returns CDR1 SGDLS and CDR2 YYNGEE. The CDR3 spans 14 residues. DNA loading was fixed at about 0.35 ug for all bulk PBMC samples. Only in-frame clones appear in the TCRdb table, and some are missing; sequencing was by immunoSEQ multiplex PCR. The sample lists under 15,000 clones, 85% to 90% occurring once. The time point: pre-treatment baseline. Patients with prior systemic cancer treatment, concomitant immunosuppressants, or other active malignancies were excluded. This chain uses TRBV9 with TRBJ1-2; no definite D call. This specimen was blood, taken from a patient treated with checkpoint blockade. The TCR comes from a human donor with melanoma. CDR3 in amino acids: CASSVGVPTNGYTF. The CDR3 bases are TGTGCCAGCAGCGTAGGGGTGCCCACGAATGGCTACACCTTC. Supplemented by reference TRBV9 and TRBJ1-2, the full variable domain reads DSGVTQTPKHLITATGQRVTLRCSPRSGDLSVYWYQQSLDQGLQFLIQYYNGEERAKGNILERFSAQQFPDLHSELNLSSLELGDSALYFCASSVGVPTNGYTFGSGTRLTVV.